The 32 T cell receptor beta chains in this list originate from one sample, sequenced in a study of neurological immune-mediated disorders. One entry per CDR3 protein, called by TCRdb with MiXCR from the 5' RACE reads. The repertoire has roughly 74,000 distinct CDR3 sequences, around 5.2% of them found once; the top ten carry less than 7.5%. Specimen: PBMCs. Every receptor here comes from a man between 18 and 35 years old with multiple sclerosis.

This clonotype was detected ten times or more. This sequence joins TRBV28 and TRBJ2-1; 7 bases agree with TRBD1. J was trimmed by 9 bases and V by 5 bases; bases with no gene match: 7. The CDR3 totals 13 residues. Germline values: CDR1 MDHEN, CDR2 SYDVKM. CDR3 loop: CASSIDRASEQFF. The CDR3 DNA reads TGTGCCAGCAGTATAGACAGGGCAAGTGAGCAGTTCTTC.

This clonotype was seen many times. V is TRBV3-1 and J is TRBJ1-1, with a weak D call TRBD1 (6 bases). Per the germline V gene, CDR1 is LGHDT and CDR2 is YNNKEL (reference sequence). This CDR3 has 14 residues. The ends were cut back, 1 base at V and 11 bases at J, with 17 bases in the middle. The DNA for the CDR3 is TGTGCCAGCAGCCAAGGCGAGGGGGGGGGTGTCGCTTTCTTT. It translates to CASSQGEGGGVAFF.

This clonotype was seen at least ten times. The rearrangement links TRBV7-2 to TRBJ2-3, with 7 bases that match TRBD2. The germline CDR1 and CDR2 sequences are SGHTA and FQGNSA. The ends lost 5 bases at V and 4 bases at J; junction bases unmatched: 9. This CDR3 is built from 15 residues. The CDR3 DNA sequence: TGTGCCAGCAGCCCCGGGGGGTACATCGCAGATACGCAGTATTTT. The encoded protein is CASSPGGYIADTQYF.

This clonotype occurred many times. The chain links TRBV3-1 to TRBJ1-1, with D unresolved. The CDR3 is 15 residues long. CDR1 LGHDT and CDR2 YNNKEL come from the germline V gene (reference sequence). Deletions cut 1 base from V and 4 bases from J, with 13 bases between. The CDR3 DNA is TGTGCCAGCAGCCAAGGGTGGGAAGTGAGCACTGAAGCTTTCTTT. Protein product: CASSQGWEVSTEAFF.

Of note for this clonotype: A much larger clone lies one base from this, so it may be a read error. Here the CDR3 omits its conserved ending phenylalanine or tryptophan, so a read error is the likely source. V and J are TRBV5-1 and TRBJ1-2, with D perhaps TRBD1 (5 bases). Germline loops: CDR1 SGHRS, CDR2 YFSETQ. CDR3 length equals 14 residues. Trimming left V 5 bases short and J 3 bases short, with 14 bases between. CDR3 DNA: TGCGCCAGCAGGCCTTCGACAGCAGACTATGGCTACACCTAC. It encodes CASRPSTADYGYTY.

This clonotype was seen many times. The CDR3 sequence: CASSLNTGGGETQYF. Here the CDR3 DNA reads TGTGCCAGCAGCTTAAATACGGGAGGTGGGGAGACCCAGTACTTC. The chain joins TRBV7-3 to TRBJ2-5; TRBD2 aligns across 7 bases. Unmatched junction bases numbered 7, after V lost 1 base and J lost 5 bases. The CDR3 spans 15 residues. Germline V gives CDR1 SGHTA, CDR2 FQGTGA.

This clonotype was observed at least ten times. The gene calls are TRBV14 and TRBJ2-6; perhaps TRBD1 as D (6 bases). The V end lost 4 bases, the J end lost 0 bases, and 10 bases lay between the germline ends. Germline CDR1 and CDR2: SGHDN and FVKESK. The CDR3 runs to 16 residues. As DNA, the CDR3 is TGTGCCAGCAGCCGGAGGACAGCCTCTGGGGCCAACGTCCTGACTTTC. This gives the protein CASSRRTASGANVLTF.

The sample holds many counts of this clonotype. The rearrangement uses TRBV20-1 and TRBJ1-2; 7 bases are a match to TRBD1. CDR1 and CDR2 (germline): DFQATT, SNEGSKA (reference sequence). V was clipped by 0 bases and J by 2 bases; unmatched bases: 3. The CDR3 loop spans 14 amino acids. The CDR3 loop is CSARDTGANYGYTF. CDR3 nucleotide sequence: TGCAGTGCTAGAGACACAGGGGCCAACTATGGCTACACCTTC.

This clonotype was detected ten times or more. The chain links TRBV9 to TRBJ2-1; D is possibly TRBD1 or TRBD2 (5 bases each). Trimming took off 3 bases at V and 6 bases at J, with 10 bases between the two ends. CDR1 and CDR2 from the germline V gene are SGDLS and YYNGEE. The CDR3 is 13 amino acids. DNA of the CDR3: TGTGCCAGCAGCGCCGAGGGGCGCAATGAGCAGTTCTTC. Amino acids: CASSAEGRNEQFF.

This clonotype was counted at least ten times. The rearrangement uses TRBV3-1 and TRBJ1-5; a weak D match, TRBD1 (6 bases). The germline gives CDR1 LGHDT, CDR2 YNNKEL (reference sequence). V lost 4 bases to trimming and J lost 5 bases, with 15 bases between them. The CDR3 extends over 15 amino acids. The CDR3 DNA reads as TGTGCCAGCAGCCTAGGGGGGGGCGGGGATCAGCCCCAGCATTTT. As protein: CASSLGGGGDQPQHF.

This clonotype was seen ten or more times. V gene TRBV9 combines with J gene TRBJ2-7, with D possibly being TRBD2 (5 bases). Trimming took off 3 bases at V and 7 bases at J, with 8 bases between the two ends. The CDR3 has 11 amino acids. Germline V CDR1 and CDR2: SGDLS, YYNGEE. CDR3 sequence reads: CASSDREEQYF. The CDR3, as DNA: TGTGCCAGCAGCGACCGGGAAGAGCAGTACTTC.

This clonotype has just a few counts. The chain uses TRBV14 and TRBJ2-2; D call uncertain. The CDR3 sequence is 15 residues long. From germline, CDR1 is SGHDN and CDR2 FVKESK. V lost 6 bases, J lost 4 bases, and 15 bases lay in between. CDR3 nucleotide sequence: TGTGCCAGCAGACCGAGTGGGCTTCGCACCGGGGAGCTGTTTTTT. It specifies CASRPSGLRTGELFF.

This clonotype was observed many times. This chain joins TRBV5-1 and TRBJ1-1, with TRBD1 matching over 7 bases. Per the germline V gene, CDR1 is SGHRS and CDR2 is YFSETQ. The CDR3 length is 16 residues. V shed 0 bases and J 0 bases; nucleotides not matched to a gene: 5. CDR3 in DNA: TGCGCCAGCAGCTTGGGGACAGGCGCCCTGAACACTGAAGCTTTCTTT. It specifies CASSLGTGALNTEAFF.

This clonotype has at least ten counts. This chain connects TRBV20-1 to TRBJ1-2, with unresolved D. This CDR3 is built from 12 residues. The V gene's germline CDR1 is DFQATT and CDR2 SNEGSKA (reference sequence). Between the trimmed V and J ends, which lost 3 bases and 8 bases, there was a span of 13 bases. The CDR3 bases are TGCAGTGCTAGTCGTTCTCAGAGGGGCTACACCTTC. As protein: CSASRSQRGYTF.

This clonotype was counted ten times or more. The chain is built from TRBV14 and TRBJ1-2; 8 nucleotides match TRBD1. The CDR3 runs to 16 residues. CDR1 is SGHDN and CDR2 is FVKESK in the germline V gene. The J segment lost 5 bases and the V segment lost 4 bases, leaving 12 bases of the junction unmatched. CDR3 residues: CASSPRPDRGGYGYTF. CDR3 DNA: TGTGCCAGCAGCCCTCGCCCCGACAGGGGAGGATATGGCTACACCTTC.

This clonotype showed up many times. The chain carries TRBV5-1 and TRBJ2-1; a weak D match, TRBD2 (6 bases). The CDR3 runs 16 residues. V lost 5 bases to trimming and J lost 0 bases, with 15 bases between them. Germline V lookup: CDR1 SGHRS, CDR2 YFSETQ. The CDR3 nucleotides read TGCGCCAGCAGACCACGGGGGATTAGCTCCTACAATGAGCAGTTCTTC. Translated: CASRPRGISSYNEQFF.

This clonotype was counted a single time. This may arise from a read error, as a much more abundant clone is one base away. The rearrangement uses TRBV20-1 and TRBJ1-4; D gene uncertain. Germline V gives CDR1 DFQATT, CDR2 SNEGSKA (reference sequence). Between the trimmed V and J ends, which lost 1 base and 2 bases, there was a span of 8 bases. The CDR3 sequence is 14 residues long. The CDR3 DNA reads as TGCAGTGCTAGAGGAAGCCGGACTAATGAAAAACTGTTTTTT. Translating gives CSARGSRTNEKLFF.

In its sample, this clonotype was seen many times. The chain is built from TRBV2 and TRBJ2-2; 8 bases line up with TRBD1. Germline V gene lookup returns CDR1 SNHLY and CDR2 FYNNEI. This CDR3 spans 15 amino acids. After removal of 6 bases from V and 2 bases from J, the junction contained 5 bases not matched to a gene. CDR3 sequence reads: CASRPTGANTGELFF. DNA for the CDR3: TGTGCCAGCAGGCCGACAGGGGCCAACACCGGGGAGCTGTTTTTT.

This clonotype was counted only a few times. The CDR3 region has the DNA TGTGCCAGCAGCCAAGATTACAGCGGGGGGGATGATGAGCAGTTCTTC. This translates into CASSQDYSGGDDEQFF. The rearrangement uses TRBV3-1 and TRBJ2-1; 10 nucleotides match TRBD2. Germline values: CDR1 LGHDT, CDR2 YNNKEL (reference sequence). The CDR3 sequence is 16 residues long. After removal of 0 bases from V and 8 bases from J, the junction contained 7 bases not matched to a gene.

Ten or more counts support this clonotype. This chain joins TRBV12-5 and TRBJ2-2, with 8 bases identical to TRBD2. V shed 1 base and J 3 bases; nucleotides not matched to a gene: 7. The CDR3 runs to 17 residues. CDR1 and CDR2 from the germline V gene are LGHNT and FRNRAP. CDR3 coding DNA: TGTGCTAGTGGTTTGGCCCGGGGGGGCAGATACACCGGGGAGCTGTTTTTT. Its translation: CASGLARGGRYTGELFF.

This clonotype was seen repeatedly, ten times or more. The chain employs TRBV24-1 and TRBJ2-1; 11 bases are shared with TRBD2. This CDR3 is 15 amino acids long. With 2 bases clipped from V and 5 bases from J, the junction kept 1 base outside the gene matches. The germline CDR1 and CDR2 sequences are KGHDR and SFDVKD. The CDR3: CATSDSSGGNNEQFF. The CDR3 bases are TGTGCCACCAGTGATTCTAGCGGGGGGAACAATGAGCAGTTCTTC.

This clonotype was seen ten or more times. The rearrangement uses TRBV7-2 and TRBJ2-6, with 14 bases aligning to TRBD2. CDR1 is SGHTA and CDR2 is FQGNSA in the germline V gene. The CDR3 consists of 19 residues. V was clipped by 5 bases and J by 0 bases; unmatched bases: 6. CDR3 region: CASSPRTSGGRSGANVLTF. DNA of the CDR3: TGTGCCAGCAGCCCCCGGACTAGCGGGGGGCGCTCTGGGGCCAACGTCCTGACTTTC.

The sample holds many counts of this clonotype. The rearrangement links TRBV27 to TRBJ2-7; perhaps TRBD1 as D (6 bases). Germline lookup yields CDR1 MNHEY and CDR2 SMNVEV (reference sequence). Trimming pared 0 bases from V and 2 bases from J, leaving 11 bases between. The CDR3 has 15 amino acids. The CDR3 coding sequence is TGTGCCAGCAGTTTATCCGCAAAGGGGGCCTACGAGCAGTACTTC. This translates into CASSLSAKGAYEQYF.

This clonotype was detected ten times or more. This chain joins TRBV7-9 and TRBJ1-2; D not certain. Between the trimmed V and J ends, which lost 7 bases and 2 bases, there was a span of 8 bases. This CDR3 contains 12 residues. Looked up from germline, CDR1 is SEHNR and CDR2 is FQNEAQ (reference sequence). For the CDR3, the DNA is TGTGCCAGCAACTCCCGAAACTATGGCTACACCTTC. Translating it yields CASNSRNYGYTF.

This clonotype was detected many times. A read error is possible here, since a much larger clone lies one base away. V is TRBV20-1 and J is TRBJ1-1; D is uncertain. Germline V gene lookup returns CDR1 DFQATT and CDR2 SNEGSKA (reference sequence). The CDR3 contains 14 residues. Trimming took off 3 bases at V and 3 bases at J, with 14 bases between the two ends. As DNA, the CDR3 is TGCAGTGCTAGGGTCCCGACGGGTTACACTGAAGCTTTCTTT. Residues: CSARVPTGYTEAFF.

This clonotype showed up many times. The chain links TRBV6-2 or TRBV6-3 to TRBJ2-2, with D unresolved. Germline CDR1 is MNHEY and CDR2 is SVGEGT. The CDR3 length is 18 residues. V lost 4 bases to trimming and J lost 0 bases, with 18 bases between them. The CDR3 sequence: CASSFILWTTTNTGELFF. CDR3 in DNA: TGTGCCAGCAGTTTCATACTGTGGACGACGACGAACACCGGGGAGCTGTTTTTT.

On this clonotype itself: A single base separates this from a much larger clone, so it may be a read error. The chain couples TRBV5-1 to TRBJ2-5; weak D call: TRBD2 (6 bases). The CDR3 is 15 amino acids. Per germline, CDR1 SGHRS and CDR2 YFSETQ. The CDR3 DNA reads as TGCGCCAGCAGCTTGGCCCCGGAGGGGCGAGAGACCAAGTACTTC. Its protein is CASSLAPEGRETKYF. The complete variable domain, with remaining parts taken from reference TRBV5-1 and TRBJ2-5, reads KAGVTQTPRYLIKTRGQQVTLSCSPISGHRSVSWYQQTPGQGLQFLFEYFSETQRNKGNFPGRFSGRQFSNSRSEMNVSTLELGDSALYLCASSLAPEGRETKYFGPGTRLLVL.

In the case of this clonotype: A clone one base away is much larger, so this may be a read error. V usage is TRBV7-8 and J usage is TRBJ2-5; D unclear. The CDR3 runs 14 residues. V was clipped by 2 bases and J by 5 bases, with 12 bases between them. In germline, CDR1 is SGHVS, CDR2 FQNEAQ. The DNA of the CDR3 is TGTGCCAGCAGCTTACTGTCGTCGAATGAGACCCAGTACTTC. Translating it yields CASSLLSSNETQYF.

This clonotype was counted between two and nine times. Germline and junction disagree at one end, which may indicate a read error. This chain connects TRBV7-2 to TRBJ1-6; D is uncertain. The CDR3 length is 14 residues. Germline values: CDR1 SGHTA, CDR2 FQGNSA. The DNA for the CDR3 is TGTGCCAGCAGCTCTAACAGAGCTAATTCACCCCTCAACTTT. Its protein is CASSSNRANSPLNF. Variable domain in full (rest from reference TRBV7-2 and TRBJ1-6): GAGVSQSPSNKVTEKGKDVELRCDPISGHTALYWYRQSLGQGLEFLIYFQGNSAPDKSGLPSDRFSAERTGGSVSTLTIQRTQQEDSAVYLCASSSNRANSPLNFGNGTRLTVT.

The sample holds many counts of this clonotype. Germline and junction disagree at one end, which may indicate a read error. CDR3 protein: CASNLADSLNQPQNF. CDR3 bases: TGTGCCAGCAACCTAGCGGACTCCCTCAATCAGCCCCAGAATTTT. The rearrangement joins TRBV2 to TRBJ1-5, with D unclear. In germline, CDR1 is SNHLY, CDR2 FYNNEI. There are 15 residues in the CDR3. Supplemented by reference TRBV2 and TRBJ1-5, the full variable domain reads EPEVTQTPSHQVTQMGQEVILRCVPISNHLYFYWYRQILGQKVEFLVSFYNNEISEKSEIFDDQFSVERPDGSNFTLKIRSTKLEDSAMYFCASNLADSLNQPQNFGDGTRLSIL.

This clonotype was recorded many times. The V and J genes are TRBV5-1 and TRBJ2-3; tentative D call: TRBD1 (6 bases). Trimming removed 0 bases at V and 2 bases at J, with 16 bases between. The length of the CDR3 is 17 residues. The V gene's germline CDR1 is SGHRS and CDR2 YFSETQ. CDR3 nucleotides: TGCGCCAGCAGCTTGGCCTATTCCAGGGGCCTCACAGATACGCAGTATTTT. Translating gives CASSLAYSRGLTDTQYF.

The table lists this clonotype with a few counts. DNA for the CDR3: TGTGCCAGCAGCCATATAGCGGGAGGGACCGGGGAGCTGTTTTTT. Encoded protein: CASSHIAGGTGELFF. The gene calls are TRBV3-1 and TRBJ2-2, with TRBD2 matching over 11 bases. The CDR3 spans 15 residues. CDR1 and CDR2 from the germline V gene are LGHDT and YNNKEL (reference sequence). The junction had 2 bases not matched to a gene; V was cut back by 3 bases and J by 5 bases. Full variable domain (rest looked up from reference TRBV3-1 and TRBJ2-2): DTAVSQTPKYLVTQMGNDKSIKCEQNLGHDTMYWYKQDSKKFLKIMFSYNNKELIINETVPNRFSPKSPDKAHLNLHINSLELGDSAVYFCASSHIAGGTGELFFGEGSRLTVL.